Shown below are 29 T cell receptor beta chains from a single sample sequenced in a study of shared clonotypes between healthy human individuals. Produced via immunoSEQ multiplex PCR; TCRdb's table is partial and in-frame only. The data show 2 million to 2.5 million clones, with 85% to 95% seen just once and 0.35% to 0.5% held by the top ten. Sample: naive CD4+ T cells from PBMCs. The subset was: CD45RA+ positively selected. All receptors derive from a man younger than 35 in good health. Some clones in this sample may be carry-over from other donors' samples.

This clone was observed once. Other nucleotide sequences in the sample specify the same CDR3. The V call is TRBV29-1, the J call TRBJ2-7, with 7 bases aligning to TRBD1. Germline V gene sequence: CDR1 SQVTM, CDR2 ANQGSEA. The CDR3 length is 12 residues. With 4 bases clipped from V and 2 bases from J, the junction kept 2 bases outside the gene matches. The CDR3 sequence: CSVGQGAYEQYF. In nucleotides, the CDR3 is TGCAGCGTTGGGCAGGGGGCCTACGAGCAGTACTTC.

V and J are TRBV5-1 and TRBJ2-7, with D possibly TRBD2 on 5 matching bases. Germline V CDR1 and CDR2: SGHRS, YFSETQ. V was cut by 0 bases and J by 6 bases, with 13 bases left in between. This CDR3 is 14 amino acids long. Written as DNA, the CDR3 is TGCGCCAGCAGCTTGGCACCTAGCCGGGGCGAGCAGTACTTC. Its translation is CASSLAPSRGEQYF.

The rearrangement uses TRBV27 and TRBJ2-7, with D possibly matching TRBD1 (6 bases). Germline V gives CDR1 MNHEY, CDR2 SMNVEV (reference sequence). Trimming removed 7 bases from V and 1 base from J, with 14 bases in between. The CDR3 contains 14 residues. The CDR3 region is CASNPGDRSYEQYF. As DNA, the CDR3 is TGTGCCAGCAACCCAGGGGATCGATCCTACGAGCAGTACTTC.

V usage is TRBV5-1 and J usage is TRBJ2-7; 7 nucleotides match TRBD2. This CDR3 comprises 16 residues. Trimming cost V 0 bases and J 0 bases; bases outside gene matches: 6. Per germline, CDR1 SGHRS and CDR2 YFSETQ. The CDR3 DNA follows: TGCGCCAGCAGCTTGGCCGCTAGCGGTCTCTCCTACGAGCAGTACTTC. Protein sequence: CASSLAASGLSYEQYF.

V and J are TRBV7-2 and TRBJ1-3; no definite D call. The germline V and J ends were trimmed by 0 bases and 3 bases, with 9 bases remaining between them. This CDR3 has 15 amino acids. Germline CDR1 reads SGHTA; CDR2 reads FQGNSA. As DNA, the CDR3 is TGTGCCAGCAGCTTAGCTGGTCTAGGTGGAAACACCATATATTTT. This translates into CASSLAGLGGNTIYF. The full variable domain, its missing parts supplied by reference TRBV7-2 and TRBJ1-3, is GAGVSQSPSNKVTEKGKDVELRCDPISGHTALYWYRQSLGQGLEFLIYFQGNSAPDKSGLPSDRFSAERTGGSVSTLTIQRTQQEDSAVYLCASSLAGLGGNTIYFGEGSWLTVV.

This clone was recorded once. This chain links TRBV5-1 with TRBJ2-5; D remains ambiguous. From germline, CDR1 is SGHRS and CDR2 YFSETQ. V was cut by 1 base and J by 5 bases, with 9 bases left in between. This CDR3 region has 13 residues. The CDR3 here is CASSLLPLETQYF. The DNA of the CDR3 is TGCGCCAGCAGCTTGCTGCCCCTGGAGACCCAGTACTTC.

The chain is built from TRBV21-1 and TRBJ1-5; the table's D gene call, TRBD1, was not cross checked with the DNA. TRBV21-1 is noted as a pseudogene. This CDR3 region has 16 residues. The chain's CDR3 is CASSSGTAYRDQPQHF. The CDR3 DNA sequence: TGTGCCAGCAGCTCCGGGACAGCCTACCGAGACCAGCCCCAGCATTTT.

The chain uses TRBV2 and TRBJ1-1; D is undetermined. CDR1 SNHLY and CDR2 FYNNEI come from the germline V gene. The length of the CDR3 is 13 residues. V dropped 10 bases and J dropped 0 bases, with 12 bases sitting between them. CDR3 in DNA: TGTGCCACTAGACCCGAGGTGAACACTGAAGCTTTCTTT. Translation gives CATRPEVNTEAFF.

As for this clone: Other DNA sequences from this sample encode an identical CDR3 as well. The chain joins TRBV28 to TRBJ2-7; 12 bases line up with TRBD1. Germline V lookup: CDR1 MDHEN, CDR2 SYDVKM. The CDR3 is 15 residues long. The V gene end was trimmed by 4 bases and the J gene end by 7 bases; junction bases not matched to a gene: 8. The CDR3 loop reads CASSSPGQGAGEQYF. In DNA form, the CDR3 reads TGTGCCAGCAGTTCCCCGGGACAGGGGGCGGGAGAGCAGTACTTC.

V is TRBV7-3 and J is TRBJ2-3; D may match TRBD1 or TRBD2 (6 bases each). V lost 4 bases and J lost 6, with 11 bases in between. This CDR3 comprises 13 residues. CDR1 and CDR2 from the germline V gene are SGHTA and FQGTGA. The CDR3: CASSSEGGDTQYF. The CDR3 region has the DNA TGTGCCAGCAGCTCAGAAGGGGGGGATACGCAGTATTTT.

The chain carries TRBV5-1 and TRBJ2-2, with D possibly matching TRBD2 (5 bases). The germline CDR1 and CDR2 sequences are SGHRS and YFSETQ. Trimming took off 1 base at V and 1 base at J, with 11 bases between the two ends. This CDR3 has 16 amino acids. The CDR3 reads CASSLNGILNTGELFF. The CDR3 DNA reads TGCGCCAGCAGCTTGAACGGGATATTGAACACCGGGGAGCTGTTTTTT.

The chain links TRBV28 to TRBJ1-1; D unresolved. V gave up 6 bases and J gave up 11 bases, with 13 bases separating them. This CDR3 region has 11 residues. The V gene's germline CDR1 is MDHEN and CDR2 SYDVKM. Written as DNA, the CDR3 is TGTGCCAGCAGCTCTTCCCCGGGGGCTTTCTTT. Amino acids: CASSSSPGAFF. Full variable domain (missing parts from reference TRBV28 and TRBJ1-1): DVKVTQSSRYLVKRTGEKVFLECVQDMDHENMFWYRQDPGLGLRLIYFSYDVKMKEKGDIPEGYSVSREKKERFSLILESASTNQTSMYLCASSSSPGAFFGQGTRLTVV.

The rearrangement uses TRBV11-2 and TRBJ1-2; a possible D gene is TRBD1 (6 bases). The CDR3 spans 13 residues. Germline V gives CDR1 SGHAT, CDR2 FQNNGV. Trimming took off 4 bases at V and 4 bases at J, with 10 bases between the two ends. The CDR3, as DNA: TGTGCCAGCAGCTCGACAGGTTCCTATGGCTACACCTTC. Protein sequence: CASSSTGSYGYTF. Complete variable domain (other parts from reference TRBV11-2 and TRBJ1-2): EAGVAQSPRYKIIEKRQSVAFWCNPISGHATLYWYQQILGQGPKLLIQFQNNGVVDDSQLPKDRFSAERLKGVDSTLKIQPAKLEDSAVYLCASSSTGSYGYTFGSGTRLTVV.

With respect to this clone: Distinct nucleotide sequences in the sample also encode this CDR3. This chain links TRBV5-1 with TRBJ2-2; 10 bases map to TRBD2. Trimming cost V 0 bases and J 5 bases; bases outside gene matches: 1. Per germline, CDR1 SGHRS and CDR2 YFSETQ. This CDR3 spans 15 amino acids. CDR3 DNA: TGCGCCAGCAGCTTGGGGACTAGCGGTACCGGGGAGCTGTTTTTT. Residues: CASSLGTSGTGELFF.

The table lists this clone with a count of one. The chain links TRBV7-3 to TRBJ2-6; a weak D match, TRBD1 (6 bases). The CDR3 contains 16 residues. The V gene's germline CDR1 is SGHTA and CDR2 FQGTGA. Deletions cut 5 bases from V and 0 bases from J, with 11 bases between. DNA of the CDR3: TGTGCCAGCAGCCCCGACAGGCTCTCTGGGGCCAACGTCCTGACTTTC. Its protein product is CASSPDRLSGANVLTF.

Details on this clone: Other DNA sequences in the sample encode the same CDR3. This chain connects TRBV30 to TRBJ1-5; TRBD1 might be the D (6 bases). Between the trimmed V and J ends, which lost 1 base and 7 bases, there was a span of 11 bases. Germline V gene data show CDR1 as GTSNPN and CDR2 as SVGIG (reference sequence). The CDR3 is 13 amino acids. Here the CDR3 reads CAWSGGGSQPQHF. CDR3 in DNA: TGTGCCTGGAGTGGTGGGGGCTCACAGCCCCAGCATTTT.

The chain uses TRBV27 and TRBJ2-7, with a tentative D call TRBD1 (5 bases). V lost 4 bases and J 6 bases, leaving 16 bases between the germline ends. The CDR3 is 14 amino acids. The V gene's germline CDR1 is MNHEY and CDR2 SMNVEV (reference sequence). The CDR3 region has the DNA TGTGCCAGCAGTTCCCCACACCAGGGCTCCGAGCAGTACTTC. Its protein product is CASSSPHQGSEQYF.

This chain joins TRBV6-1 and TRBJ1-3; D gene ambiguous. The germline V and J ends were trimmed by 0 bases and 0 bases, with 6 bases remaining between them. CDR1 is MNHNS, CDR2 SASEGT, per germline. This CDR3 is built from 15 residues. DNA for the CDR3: TGTGCCAGCAGTGAAGCCGGGCTCTCTGGAAACACCATATATTTT. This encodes CASSEAGLSGNTIYF.

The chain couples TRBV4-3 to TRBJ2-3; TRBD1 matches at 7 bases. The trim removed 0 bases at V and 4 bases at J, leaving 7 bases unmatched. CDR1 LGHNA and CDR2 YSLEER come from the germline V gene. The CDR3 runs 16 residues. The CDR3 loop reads CASSQDRDRNPDTQYF. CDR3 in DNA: TGCGCCAGCAGCCAAGATCGGGACAGAAACCCAGATACGCAGTATTTT.

The CDR3 region is CASSRTGVTFYEQYF. The CDR3 DNA reads TGTGCCAGCAGTCGCACAGGAGTTACTTTCTACGAGCAGTACTTC. The rearrangement uses TRBV14 and TRBJ2-7, with D possibly being TRBD1 (5 bases). CDR3 length equals 15 residues. CDR1 is SGHDN, CDR2 FVKESK, per germline. V lost 6 bases to trimming and J lost 3 bases, with 18 bases between them.

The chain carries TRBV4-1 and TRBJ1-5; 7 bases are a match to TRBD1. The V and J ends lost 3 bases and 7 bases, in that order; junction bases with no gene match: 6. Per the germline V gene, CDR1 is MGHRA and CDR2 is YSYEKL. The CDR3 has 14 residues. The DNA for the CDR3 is TGCGCCAGCAGCCAGACAGGGATAGAGCAGCCCCAGCATTTT. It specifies CASSQTGIEQPQHF.

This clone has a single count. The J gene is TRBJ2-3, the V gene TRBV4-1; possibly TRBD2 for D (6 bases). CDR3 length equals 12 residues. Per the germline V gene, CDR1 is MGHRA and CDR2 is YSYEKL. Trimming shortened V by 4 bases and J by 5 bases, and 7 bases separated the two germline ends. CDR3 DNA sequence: TGCGCCAGCAGCCGGGGACTAGATACGCAGTATTTT. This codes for CASSRGLDTQYF.

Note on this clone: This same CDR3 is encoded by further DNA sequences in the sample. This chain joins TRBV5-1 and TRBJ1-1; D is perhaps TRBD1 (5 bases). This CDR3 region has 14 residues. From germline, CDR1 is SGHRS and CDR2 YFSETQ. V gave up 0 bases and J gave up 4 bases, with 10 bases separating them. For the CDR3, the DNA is TGCGCCAGCAGCTTGGTGGCAGGGTCCACTGAAGCTTTCTTT. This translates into CASSLVAGSTEAFF.

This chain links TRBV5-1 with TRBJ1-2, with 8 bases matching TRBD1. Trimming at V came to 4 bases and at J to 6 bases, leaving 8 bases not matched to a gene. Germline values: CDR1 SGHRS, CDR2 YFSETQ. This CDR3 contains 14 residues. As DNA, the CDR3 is TGCGCCAGCAGCGTCTTACAGGGGGAAGATGGCTACACCTTC. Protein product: CASSVLQGEDGYTF.

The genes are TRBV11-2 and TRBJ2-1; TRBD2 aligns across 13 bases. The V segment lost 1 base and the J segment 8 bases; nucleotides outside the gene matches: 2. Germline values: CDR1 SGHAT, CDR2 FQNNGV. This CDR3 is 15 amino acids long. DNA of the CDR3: TGTGCCAGCAGCTTAGGGACTAGCGGGAGTCATGAGCAGTTCTTC. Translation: CASSLGTSGSHEQFF.

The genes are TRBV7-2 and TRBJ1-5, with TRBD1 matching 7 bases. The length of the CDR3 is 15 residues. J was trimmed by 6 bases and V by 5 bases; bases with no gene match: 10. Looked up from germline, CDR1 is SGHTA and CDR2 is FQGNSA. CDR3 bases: TGTGCCAGCAGCCTTAACAGGGGATCTGGTCAGCCCCAGCATTTT. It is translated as CASSLNRGSGQPQHF.

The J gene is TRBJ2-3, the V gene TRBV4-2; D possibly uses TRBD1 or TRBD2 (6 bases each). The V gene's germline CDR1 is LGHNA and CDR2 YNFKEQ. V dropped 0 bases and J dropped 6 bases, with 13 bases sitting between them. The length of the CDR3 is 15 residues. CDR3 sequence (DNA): TGTGCCAGCAGCCAAGATTACCGGGGGCTTGATACGCAGTATTTT. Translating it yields CASSQDYRGLDTQYF.

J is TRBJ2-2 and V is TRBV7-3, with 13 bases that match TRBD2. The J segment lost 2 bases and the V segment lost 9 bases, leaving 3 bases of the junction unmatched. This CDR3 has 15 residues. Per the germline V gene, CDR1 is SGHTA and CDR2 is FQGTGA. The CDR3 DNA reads TGTGCCAGTGGGACTAGCGGGATAAACACCGGGGAGCTGTTTTTT. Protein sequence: CASGTSGINTGELFF. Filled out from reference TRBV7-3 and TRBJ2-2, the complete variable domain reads GAGVSQTPSNKVTEKGKYVELRCDPISGHTALYWYRQSLGQGPEFLIYFQGTGAADDSGLPNDRFFAVRPEGSVSTLKIQRTERGDSAVYLCASGTSGINTGELFFGEGSRLTVL.

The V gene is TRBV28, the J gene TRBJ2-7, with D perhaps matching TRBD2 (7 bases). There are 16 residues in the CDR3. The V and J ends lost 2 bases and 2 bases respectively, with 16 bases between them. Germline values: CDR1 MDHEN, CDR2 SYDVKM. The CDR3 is CASSLGRGGRPYEQYF. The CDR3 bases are TGTGCCAGCAGTTTAGGAAGGGGGGGTAGACCCTACGAGCAGTACTTC.